A single sample gave rise to the 29 T cell receptor beta chains below, sequenced in a study of shared clonotypes between healthy human individuals. Measured with immunoSEQ multiplex PCR; TCRdb has only the in-frame clones, and not every one. Found here are some 2.3 million clones, 93% of them singletons; the top ten hold under 0.45%. Specimen: naive CD4+ T cells from PBMCs. Subset of the sample: CD45RA+ positively selected. The receptors were gathered from a man aged 18 to 29 in good health. Some clones in this sample may be carry-over from other donors' samples.

The V call is TRBV2, the J call TRBJ1-1, with 8 bases lining up with TRBD1. J was trimmed by 5 bases and V by 7 bases; bases with no gene match: 12. The CDR3 contains 15 residues. The germline CDR1 and CDR2 sequences are SNHLY and FYNNEI. The CDR3 DNA is TGTGCCAGCACCGGACAGGGCCCAATTTCAACTGAAGCTTTCTTT. Translation gives CASTGQGPISTEAFF.

The chain is built from TRBV15 and TRBJ2-7; D gene uncertain. The CDR3 length is 15 residues. Looked up from germline, CDR1 is LNHNV and CDR2 is YYDKDF (reference sequence). Trimming shortened V by 4 bases and J by 3 bases, and 16 bases separated the two germline ends. In nucleotides, the CDR3 is TGTGCCACCAGCACCGACCTACGGCTAGTCTACGAGCAGTACTTC. It is translated as CATSTDLRLVYEQYF. Full variable domain (remainder filled in from reference TRBV15 and TRBJ2-7): DAMVIQNPRYQVTQFGKPVTLSCSQTLNHNVMYWYQQKSSQAPKLLFHYYDKDFNNEADTPDNFQSRRPNTSFCFLDIRSPGLGDTAMYLCATSTDLRLVYEQYFGPGTRLTVT.

The V gene is TRBV5-1, the J gene TRBJ1-1, with TRBD1 matching over 9 bases. The CDR3 runs 14 residues. With V trimmed by 7 bases and J by 3 bases, 7 bases remained unmatched. Looked up from germline, CDR1 is SGHRS and CDR2 is YFSETQ. CDR3 sequence reads: CASQTQGAYTEAFF. CDR3 in DNA: TGCGCCAGCCAAACACAGGGGGCGTACACTGAAGCTTTCTTT. Supplemented by reference TRBV5-1 and TRBJ1-1, the full variable domain reads KAGVTQTPRYLIKTRGQQVTLSCSPISGHRSVSWYQQTPGQGLQFLFEYFSETQRNKGNFPGRFSGRQFSNSRSEMNVSTLELGDSALYLCASQTQGAYTEAFFGQGTRLTVV.

The chain recombines TRBV18 with TRBJ2-2, with unresolved D. The ends were cut back, 5 bases at V and 2 bases at J, with 6 bases in the middle. Germline values: CDR1 KGHSH, CDR2 LQKENI. This CDR3 has 13 residues. CDR3 nucleotide sequence: TGTGCCAGCTCATTACTCAACACCGGGGAGCTGTTTTTT. Translated: CASSLLNTGELFF.

V is TRBV14 and J is TRBJ2-7, with 7 bases that match TRBD2. From germline, CDR1 is SGHDN and CDR2 FVKESK. The ends lost 8 bases at V and 5 bases at J; junction bases unmatched: 18. The CDR3 runs to 16 residues. The chain's CDR3 is CASPLRGAGRRDEQYF. The CDR3 DNA follows: TGTGCCAGCCCGCTGAGGGGAGCGGGAAGAAGAGACGAGCAGTACTTC.

J is TRBJ2-6 and V is TRBV28; 12 bases are a match to TRBD2. Germline V gene sequence: CDR1 MDHEN, CDR2 SYDVKM. This CDR3 is 19 amino acids long. The ends lost 4 bases at V and 0 bases at J; junction bases unmatched: 7. The CDR3 region has the DNA TGTGCCAGCAGTTCCCTCGGACTAGCGGGACTCTCTGGGGCCAACGTCCTGACTTTC. This codes for CASSSLGLAGLSGANVLTF.

This chain links TRBV25-1 with TRBJ2-7; D remains unclear. The CDR3 is 16 amino acids. V lost 4 bases to trimming and J lost 0 bases, with 16 bases between them. Per the germline V gene, CDR1 is MGHDK and CDR2 is SYGVNS. The CDR3 loop is CASSALMAGDSYEQYF. CDR3 nucleotide sequence: TGTGCCAGCAGTGCCCTGATGGCAGGAGACTCCTACGAGCAGTACTTC.

The sample holds a few counts of this clone. The rearrangement joins TRBV5-1 to TRBJ2-2; D is unclear. Germline CDR1 and CDR2: SGHRS and YFSETQ. CDR3 length: 12 amino acids. Trimming pared 4 bases from V and 7 bases from J, leaving 8 bases between. Here the CDR3 reads CASSVVVGELFF. The CDR3 nucleotides read TGCGCCAGCAGCGTGGTGGTCGGGGAGCTGTTTTTT.

The CDR3 here is CASSPLGGGSYNEQFF. The CDR3 coding sequence is TGTGCCAGCAGTCCGTTGGGGGGAGGCTCCTACAATGAGCAGTTCTTC. The chain employs TRBV28 and TRBJ2-1, with TRBD2 as a possible D gene (6 bases). The germline gives CDR1 MDHEN, CDR2 SYDVKM. The V end lost 5 bases, the J end lost 0 bases, and 14 bases lay between the germline ends. The CDR3 length is 16 residues.

Worth noting for this clone: At the DNA level, this CDR3 is encoded by other sequences in the same sample as well. The J gene is TRBJ2-3, the V gene TRBV5-1; 13 bases line up with TRBD2. The CDR3 length is 16 residues. Germline V gene sequence: CDR1 SGHRS, CDR2 YFSETQ. V trimming: 2 bases; J trimming: 3 bases; junction bases outside the gene matches: 3. The CDR3 nucleotides read TGCGCCAGCAGCTTACTAGCGGGAGGGTCTACAGATACGCAGTATTTT. Translating gives CASSLLAGGSTDTQYF.

This rearrangement joins TRBV9 to TRBJ1-3; a possible D gene is TRBD1 (5 bases). The CDR3 has 15 residues. Germline values: CDR1 SGDLS, CDR2 YYNGEE. V dropped 4 bases and J dropped 0 bases, with 11 bases sitting between them. In DNA form, the CDR3 reads TGTGCCAGCAGCCGCCAAGGGACCTCTGGAAACACCATATATTTT. Encoded protein: CASSRQGTSGNTIYF.

The chain has TRBV6-1 and TRBJ2-1; TRBD1 matches 8 bases. Trimming removed 4 bases from V and 10 bases from J; junction bases left unmatched: 9. This CDR3 region has 14 residues. Looked up from germline, CDR1 is MNHNS and CDR2 is SASEGT. As DNA, the CDR3 is TGTGCCAGCAGTGTACAGACAGGGGCAGGCGAGCAGTTCTTC. This codes for CASSVQTGAGEQFF.

This clone came up a few times. The chain employs TRBV6-6 and TRBJ1-1, with D perhaps matching TRBD1 (5 bases). Trimming pared 6 bases from V and 0 bases from J, leaving 14 bases between. The CDR3 is 15 amino acids. CDR1 is MNHNY and CDR2 is SVGAGI in the germline V gene (reference sequence). The DNA for the CDR3 is TGTGCCAGCAGGCCACGGGGCCTCATGAACACTGAAGCTTTCTTT. This codes for CASRPRGLMNTEAFF.

This chain joins TRBV10-2 and TRBJ1-5; TRBD1 aligns across 8 bases. Germline lookup yields CDR1 WSHSY and CDR2 SAAADI. Trimming removed 5 bases from V and 5 bases from J; junction bases left unmatched: 8. The CDR3 has 15 amino acids. CDR3 coding DNA: TGCGCCAGCAGTTTGGACAGGGCGGATTATCAGCCCCAGCATTTT. This codes for CASSLDRADYQPQHF.

The count of this clone is one. Different DNA sequences within this sample yield the same CDR3. This chain joins TRBV30 and TRBJ2-1; D remains unclear. Germline V gene sequence: CDR1 GTSNPN, CDR2 SVGIG (reference sequence). CDR3 length: 13 residues. Trimming left V 4 bases short and J 0 bases short, with 7 bases between. CDR3 bases: TGTGCCTGGACTCTCGACTCCTACAATGAGCAGTTCTTC. Translating it yields CAWTLDSYNEQFF.

This chain connects TRBV28 to TRBJ2-7; tentatively, D is TRBD2 (6 bases). This CDR3 is 15 amino acids long. V lost 3 bases and J 0 bases, leaving 12 bases between the germline ends. Germline V gene sequence: CDR1 MDHEN, CDR2 SYDVKM. The CDR3 is CASSFGGSPSYEQYF. CDR3 nucleotide sequence: TGTGCCAGCAGTTTTGGGGGGTCACCCTCCTACGAGCAGTACTTC.

The V and J genes are TRBV25-1 and TRBJ2-5; TRBD2 matches at 8 bases. V lost 3 bases and J lost 4; bases outside the gene matches: 7. The CDR3 extends over 15 amino acids. Per the germline V gene, CDR1 is MGHDK and CDR2 is SYGVNS. CDR3 DNA sequence: TGTGCCAGCAGTGACCCCGGGGGGGCAGGAGAGACCCAGTACTTC. This sequence encodes CASSDPGGAGETQYF.

This sequence joins TRBV2 and TRBJ2-1, with D uncertain. V lost 5 bases and J lost 8, with 10 bases in between. Germline-derived CDR1 and CDR2 are SNHLY and FYNNEI. This CDR3 region has 12 residues. The CDR3 DNA is TGTGCCAGCAGTCCTCTGGGGTATGAGCAGTTCTTC. Translating gives CASSPLGYEQFF.

For this clone: Other DNA sequences in the sample encode the same CDR3. The CDR3 region is CASSFLGGTDTQYF. For the CDR3, the DNA is TGTGCCAGCAGCTTCTTGGGGGGGACAGATACGCAGTATTTT. The chain recombines TRBV7-9 with TRBJ2-3; 7 bases line up with TRBD2. The germline CDR1 and CDR2 sequences are SEHNR and FQNEAQ (reference sequence). The CDR3 is 14 amino acids. The V and J ends lost 3 bases and 3 bases, in that order; junction bases with no gene match: 3. The full variable domain, rest sourced from reference TRBV7-9 and TRBJ2-3, is DTGVSQNPRHKITKRGQNVTFRCDPISEHNRLYWYRQTLGQGPEFLTYFQNEAQLEKSRLLSDRFSAERPKGSFSTLEIQRTEQGDSAMYLCASSFLGGTDTQYFGPGTRLTVL.

The CDR3: CASSPRTSASTDTQYF. The CDR3 region has the DNA TGCGCCAGCAGCCCCAGGACTAGCGCGAGCACAGATACGCAGTATTTT. This chain joins TRBV5-1 and TRBJ2-3, with 9 bases lining up with TRBD2. Germline V gives CDR1 SGHRS, CDR2 YFSETQ. The CDR3 covers 16 residues. The ends lost 4 bases at V and 0 bases at J; junction bases unmatched: 6.

The V call is TRBV7-8, the J call TRBJ2-1; 13 bases line up with TRBD2. Trimming took 0 bases from V and 3 from J; bases not matched to a gene: 5. Germline lookup yields CDR1 SGHVS and CDR2 FQNEAQ. The CDR3 has 18 residues. CDR3 residues: CASSLARGLAGIYNEQFF. The CDR3 DNA is TGTGCCAGCAGCTTAGCGCGGGGACTAGCGGGGATCTACAATGAGCAGTTCTTC. The full variable domain, its missing parts supplied by reference TRBV7-8 and TRBJ2-1, is GAGVSQSPRYKVAKRGQDVALRCDPISGHVSLFWYQQALGQGPEFLTYFQNEAQLDKSGLPSDRFFAERPEGSVSTLKIQRTQQEDSAVYLCASSLARGLAGIYNEQFFGPGTRLTVL.

The chain combines TRBV4-1 with TRBJ1-2; 10 bases line up with TRBD1. V shed 0 bases, J shed 6 bases, and the junction held 13 bases outside the gene matches. CDR1 and CDR2 (germline): MGHRA, YSYEKL. This CDR3 has 18 residues. DNA of the CDR3: TGCGCCAGCAGCCAAGACCCGCCGGGACAGGGGCTTGTGAATGGCTACACCTTC. Amino acid sequence: CASSQDPPGQGLVNGYTF.

Comment on this clone: The same CDR3 can be traced to other DNA sequences in this sample. The chain uses TRBV5-1 and TRBJ2-7; weak D call: TRBD2 (5 bases). With 0 bases removed from V and 1 base from J, the gap between germline ends came to 11 bases. Germline loops: CDR1 SGHRS, CDR2 YFSETQ. The CDR3 covers 15 residues. The CDR3 loop reads CASSLDASGSYEQYF. The CDR3 DNA reads as TGCGCCAGCAGCTTGGATGCTTCGGGGTCCTACGAGCAGTACTTC.

This rearrangement joins TRBV11-2 to TRBJ2-7; possibly TRBD2 for D (6 bases). In germline, CDR1 is SGHAT, CDR2 FQNNGV. This CDR3 comprises 17 residues. The V gene lost 5 bases and the J gene lost 3 bases, with 23 bases spanning the gap. The CDR3 is CASSPNGAVTSIYEQYF. DNA of the CDR3: TGTGCCAGCAGCCCAAACGGGGCCGTGACTAGTATCTACGAGCAGTACTTC.

V is TRBV6-9 and J is TRBJ2-1; tentatively, D is TRBD1 (6 bases). The CDR3 has 16 residues. V was trimmed by 4 bases and J by 2 bases, leaving 15 bases between them. Germline-derived CDR1 and CDR2 are MNHGY and SVAAGI. In nucleotides, the CDR3 is TGTGCCAGCAGTTCTACTCGGACAGTGACCTACAATGAGCAGTTCTTC. Residues: CASSSTRTVTYNEQFF.

The chain has TRBV6-1 and TRBJ1-3; D unclear. This CDR3 region has 16 residues. Between the trimmed V and J ends, which lost 8 bases and 0 bases, there was a span of 17 bases. Germline V gives CDR1 MNHNS, CDR2 SASEGT. The CDR3 DNA reads as TGTGCCAGCGGTGGTTATGAGACCAACTCTGGAAACACCATATATTTT. Amino acids: CASGGYETNSGNTIYF.

This chain links TRBV30 with TRBJ2-7; 10 positions agree with TRBD1. The CDR3 is 14 amino acids. V dropped 1 base and J dropped 0; count of bases not matched to a gene: 0. Germline V gene sequence: CDR1 GTSNPN, CDR2 SVGIG (reference sequence). The CDR3 nucleotides are TGTGCCTGGAGTGGGACAGGGGGCTCCTACGAGCAGTACTTC. It encodes CAWSGTGGSYEQYF.

This clone has a handful of counts. The chain employs TRBV6-1 and TRBJ1-4, with a weak D call TRBD1 (5 bases). The CDR3 totals 16 residues. Deletions cut 4 bases from V and 6 bases from J, with 18 bases between. Per germline, CDR1 MNHNS and CDR2 SASEGT. CDR3 sequence: CASSGPRGRRDEKLFF. The CDR3 region has the DNA TGTGCCAGCAGTGGCCCGAGGGGCAGGAGGGATGAAAAACTGTTTTTT.

CDR3 region: CATSRGQGAFYEQYF. CDR3 nucleotide sequence: TGTGCCACCAGCCGGGGACAGGGGGCGTTTTACGAGCAGTACTTC. The chain links TRBV15 to TRBJ2-7, with 12 bases lining up with TRBD1. This CDR3 contains 15 residues. Unmatched junction bases numbered 6, after V lost 5 bases and J lost 4 bases. From germline, CDR1 is LNHNV and CDR2 YYDKDF (reference sequence).